These T cell receptor beta chains were read from a single sample in a study of tumor-infiltrating lymphocytes in primary liver carcinoma. MiXCR, run by TCRdb on the multiplex PCR reads, gives a single entry per CDR3 protein. The table includes about 26,000 distinct CDR3 sequences, around 84% detected once. The sample comprised liver tumor tissue from sampling region 3. The source of these receptors is a man between 35 and 55 years old with primary liver carcinoma and hepatitis B virus infection. The conserved cysteine and the conserved F or W are not part of the CDR3 here. The order of the fields is clone size, CDR3 length, V gene, J gene, CDR3 protein. Rows give clone size only sometimes, using once, few, many, or a class for an expanded clone.

size: -
length: 13
V: TRBV12-3/TRBV12-4
J: TRBJ2-7
CDR3: VSSLGQGDNYERY

size: -
length: 12
V: TRBV29-1
J: TRBJ1-1
CDR3: SVEGTPSLHEAF

size: -
length: 13
V: TRBV11-2
J: TRBJ2-7
CDR3: ASSFVARGQCKQY

size: -
length: 11
V: TRBV6-6
J: TRBJ2-5
CDR3: ASTYWQGETQY

size: -
length: 14
V: TRBV6-2/TRBV6-3
J: TRBJ2-7
CDR3: VSIPLGLARSYEQY

size: -
length: 11
V: TRBV13
J: TRBJ1-1
CDR3: PGSLATGTEAF

size: -
length: 14
V: TRBV4-1
J: TRBJ1-6
CDR3: ACSHHLQGADSPLN

size: -
length: 13
V: TRBV14
J: TRBJ2-3
CDR3: ASSQAPGALGTQC

size: -
length: 14
V: TRBV11-2
J: TRBJ2-5
CDR3: ASNQTPGGGKETQY

size: -
length: 12
V: TRBV6-2/TRBV6-3
J: TRBJ1-5
CDR3: ASSNGHSIQPQH

size: -
length: 13
V: TRBV5-5
J: TRBJ2-3
CDR3: ASSLHQAHADTQY

size: -
length: 13
V: TRBV12-3/TRBV12-4
J: TRBJ1-2
CDR3: ASILGTWGGYGYT

size: -
length: 10
V: TRBV10-3
J: TRBJ1-2
CDR3: AISDRSYGNT

size: -
length: 14
V: TRBV11-2
J: TRBJ2-1
CDR3: ASSLELLTRMNEQF

size: -
length: 13
V: TRBV4-3
J: TRBJ2-7
CDR3: VTSQDRETPYEQY

size: many
length: 12
V: TRBV28
J: TRBJ2-7
CDR3: ASSPPDSSYEQY

size: -
length: 12
V: TRBV5-1
J: TRBJ2-6
CDR3: ASSLERSSRVLI

size: -
length: 12
V: TRBV6-6
J: TRBJ2-2
CDR3: ASRPDSSSGGLF

size: medium-sized
length: 13
V: TRBV4-2
J: TRBJ2-2
CDR3: ASKGTSGTIGELF

size: -
length: 14
V: TRBV12-3/TRBV12-4
J: TRBJ2-1
CDR3: ASSPPGPAGLNEQF

size: -
length: 12
V: TRBV4-1
J: TRBJ1-3
CDR3: ASQEGTGVNTIY

size: -
length: 13
V: TRBV15
J: TRBJ2-3
CDR3: ATSSSGFPLMIKY

size: -
length: 11
V: TRBV6-6
J: TRBJ2-1
CDR3: VSSAQGNNEQF

size: many
length: 12
V: TRBV7-3
J: TRBJ2-7
CDR3: ASSFSSGPYEQY

size: -
length: 15
V: TRBV4-2
J: TRBJ1-1
CDR3: ASSQGYGQGFWTEAF

size: -
length: 16
V: TRBV4-2
J: TRBJ2-7
CDR3: ASSGKPGLAGGSREQY

size: once
length: 15
V: TRBV4-1
J: TRBJ2-1
CDR3: ASTQGTGRSSYNEQF

size: few
length: 11
V: TRBV4-3
J: TRBJ2-2
CDR3: ACSQDLGVELF

size: few
length: 13
V: TRBV4-1
J: TRBJ2-7
CDR3: ANIQELAGGYEQY

size: -
length: 12
V: TRBV4-2
J: TRBJ2-7
CDR3: ARSQGGLAGVQY

size: many
length: 11
V: TRBV12-3/TRBV12-4
J: TRBJ2-4
CDR3: ASSFGGKNIQY

size: -
length: 12
V: TRBV12-3/TRBV12-4
J: TRBJ2-1
CDR3: ASSTGTSGSEQL

size: many
length: 15
V: TRBV7-3
J: TRBJ2-3
CDR3: ASSSIPGLAGGNTQY

size: -
length: 12
V: TRBV29-1
J: TRBJ2-7
CDR3: SAPKPGRGNEQY

size: -
length: 10
V: TRBV6-2/TRBV6-3
J: TRBJ2-7
CDR3: ASSFDGYEQY

size: -
length: 12
V: TRBV5-1
J: TRBJ2-1
CDR3: DSSAGLSNNEQF

size: -
length: 13
V: TRBV12-3/TRBV12-4
J: TRBJ2-3
CDR3: ASSLRQASTETQY

size: medium-sized
length: 13
V: TRBV5-1
J: TRBJ2-7
CDR3: ASTTTSGSSYEQY

size: -
length: 12
V: TRBV28
J: TRBJ1-6
CDR3: ASSLDLDNSTPH

size: -
length: 12
V: TRBV11-2
J: TRBJ2-7
CDR3: ASSLNLCGCEQY

size: -
length: 15
V: TRBV21-1
J: TRBJ2-3
CDR3: ASNKVHDRGRLDTQY

size: -
length: 12
V: TRBV13
J: TRBJ2-7
CDR3: ASTLGRYNYDQY

size: -
length: 15
V: TRBV4-3
J: TRBJ2-1
CDR3: VSSQDRGGVDSNEQF

size: -
length: 12
V: TRBV4-1
J: TRBJ1-2
CDR3: ASSQGGRCYGYT

size: -
length: 11
V: TRBV6-1
J: TRBJ2-7
CDR3: ASRERNSYEQY